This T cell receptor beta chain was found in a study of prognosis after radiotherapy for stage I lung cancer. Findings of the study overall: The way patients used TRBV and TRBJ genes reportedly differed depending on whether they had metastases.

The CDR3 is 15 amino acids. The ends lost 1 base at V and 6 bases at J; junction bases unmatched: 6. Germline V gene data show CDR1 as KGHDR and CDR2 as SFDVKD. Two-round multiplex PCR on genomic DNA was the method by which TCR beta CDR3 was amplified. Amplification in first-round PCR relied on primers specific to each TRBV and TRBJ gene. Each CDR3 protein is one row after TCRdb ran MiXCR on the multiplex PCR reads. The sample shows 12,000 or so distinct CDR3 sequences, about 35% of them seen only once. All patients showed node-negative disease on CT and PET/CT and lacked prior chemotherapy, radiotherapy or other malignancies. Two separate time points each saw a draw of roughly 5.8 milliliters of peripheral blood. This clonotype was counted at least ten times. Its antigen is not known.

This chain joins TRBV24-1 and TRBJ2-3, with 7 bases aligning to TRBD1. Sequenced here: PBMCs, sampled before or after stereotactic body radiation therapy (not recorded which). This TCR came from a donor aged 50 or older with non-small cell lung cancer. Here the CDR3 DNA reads TGTGCCACCAGTGATTTCCGACAGGGATGGGATACGCAGTATTTT. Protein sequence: CATSDFRQGWDTQYF.